The 9 T cell receptor beta chains in this list originate from one sample, sequenced in a study of metastatic and nonmetastatic thyroid tumors. Using MiXCR, TCRdb reanalyzed the PCR reads. Altogether roughly 25,000 clones are present, approximately 12% being singletons, with the ten largest covering around 5%. Until they underwent thyroid surgery, no patient had received any treatment. The sequenced sample consisted of blood. All receptors derive from a female donor with papillary thyroid cancer or a benign thyroid nodule (not recorded which). Some clones in this sample may be carry-over from other donors' samples.

This clone was recorded at least ten times. This CDR3 reads CAWSKGGVQYF. CDR3 sequence (DNA): TGTGCCTGGAGTAAGGGGGGGGTGCAGTACTTC. This sequence joins TRBV30 and TRBJ2-7, with D perhaps TRBD2 (7 bases). Trimming left V 2 bases short and J 9 bases short, with 11 bases between. CDR3 length equals 11 residues. CDR1 GTSNPN and CDR2 SVGIG come from the germline V gene (reference sequence).

This clone was recorded many times. This same CDR3 is encoded by further DNA sequences in the sample. The rearrangement joins TRBV28 to TRBJ1-1; D is possibly TRBD1 (5 bases). Looked up from germline, CDR1 is MDHEN and CDR2 is SYDVKM. CDR3 length: 13 residues. V lost 2 bases to trimming and J lost 11 bases, with 15 bases between them. The CDR3 loop is CASSLAPQGWAFF. In DNA form, the CDR3 reads TGTGCCAGCAGTTTAGCCCCCCAGGGATGGGCTTTCTTT.

This clone was seen at least ten times. The genes are TRBV29-1 and TRBJ1-2; 7 positions agree with TRBD1. CDR1 SQVTM and CDR2 ANQGSEA come from the germline V gene. The V gene end was trimmed by 3 bases and the J gene end by 0 bases; junction bases not matched to a gene: 13. The CDR3 has 17 amino acids. CDR3 in amino acids: CSVDVRGQTKSNYGYTF. Written as DNA, the CDR3 is TGCAGCGTTGATGTCCGGGGACAGACAAAGTCTAACTATGGCTACACCTTC.

This clone was recorded at least ten times. The chain uses TRBV7-2 and TRBJ2-3; the D call may be TRBD1 or TRBD2 (5 bases each). V was cut by 5 bases and J by 4 bases, with 13 bases left in between. The CDR3 runs to 14 residues. Germline loops: CDR1 SGHTA, CDR2 FQGNSA. The CDR3 nucleotides are TGTGCCAGCAGCGCACCGGTGGGGGCAGATACGCAGTATTTT. It specifies CASSAPVGADTQYF.

The chain links TRBV11-1 to TRBJ2-7; D is tentatively TRBD1 or TRBD2 (5 bases each). Between the trimmed V and J ends, which lost 2 bases and 5 bases, there was a span of 13 bases. This CDR3 is 14 amino acids long. Germline CDR1 and CDR2: SGHAT and FQDESV (reference sequence). CDR3 protein: CASSLLRGTNEQYF. The CDR3, as DNA: TGTGCCAGCAGCTTATTGAGAGGGACCAACGAGCAGTACTTC.

Comment on this clone: One end of the junction is discordant with germline, which a read error may explain. The rearrangement joins TRBV20-1 to TRBJ2-3; 10 nucleotides agree with TRBD2. Germline CDR1 reads DFQATT; CDR2 reads SNEGSKA (reference sequence). CDR3 length: 15 residues. CDR3 bases: TGCAGTGCTACTGGACTAGCGGTAGTGAAAGATACGCAGTACTTT. It encodes CSATGLAVVKDTQYF.

In regard to this clone: A read error is possible here, since a much larger clone lies one base away. In the same sample, other DNA sequences code for this CDR3. The chain carries TRBV5-6 and TRBJ2-5; D gene unclear. This CDR3 is built from 13 residues. The V gene's germline CDR1 is SGHDT and CDR2 YYEEEE. CDR3 loop: CASSMASQETQYF. The CDR3 nucleotides are TGCGCCAGCAGCATGGCCTCCCAAGAGACCCAGTACTTC.

This clone was detected many times. The chain links TRBV18 to TRBJ2-7, with 11 positions matching TRBD1. This CDR3 region has 14 residues. The junction had 2 bases not matched to a gene; V was cut back by 3 bases and J by 4 bases. Per germline, CDR1 KGHSH and CDR2 LQKENI. CDR3 amino acids: CASSPGQGAYEQYF. The CDR3 DNA sequence: TGTGCCAGCTCACCCGGACAGGGGGCATACGAGCAGTACTTC.

The sample holds many counts of this clone. The chain recombines TRBV24-1 with TRBJ2-1; 8 bases agree with TRBD2. The length of the CDR3 is 16 residues. CDR1 KGHDR and CDR2 SFDVKD come from the germline V gene. V shed 4 bases, J shed 0 bases, and the junction held 4 bases outside the gene matches. The CDR3, as DNA: TGTGCCACCAGTGACCACAGCGGGAGCTCCTACAATGAGCAGTTCTTC. This gives the protein CATSDHSGSSYNEQFF.